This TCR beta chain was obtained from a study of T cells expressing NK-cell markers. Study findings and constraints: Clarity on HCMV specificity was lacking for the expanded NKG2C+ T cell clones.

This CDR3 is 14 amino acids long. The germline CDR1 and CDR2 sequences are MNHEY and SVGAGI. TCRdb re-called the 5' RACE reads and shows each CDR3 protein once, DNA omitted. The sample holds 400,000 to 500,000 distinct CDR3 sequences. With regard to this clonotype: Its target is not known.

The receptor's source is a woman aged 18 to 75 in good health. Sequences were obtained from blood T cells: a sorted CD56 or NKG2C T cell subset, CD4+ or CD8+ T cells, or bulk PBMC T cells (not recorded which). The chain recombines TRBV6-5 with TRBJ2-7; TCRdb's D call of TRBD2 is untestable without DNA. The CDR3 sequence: CASTSGTRSYEQYF.